The source of this T cell receptor (beta chain) is a study of response to subunit inactivated influenza vaccine (dated by TCRdb to the late 2010s). As for the study more broadly: Deep quantitative profiling of the T cell receptor repertoire was used in the study to follow responses to a trivalent subunit inactivated influenza vaccine. What the work shows at the level of the full study, not this receptor alone: It was suggested by the authors that each seasonal influenza vaccination may recruit only a limited number of new T cells.

This clonotype occurred a few times. There is no known antigen for this receptor. Base qualities are not recorded, but no much larger clone differs from it by a single base. Libraries were built with RT-PCR. Data came from an Illumina HiSeq 2500. TCRdb itself trimmed the public reads at Q25 with fastp, ran MiXCR and retained productive beta chains. Rows are combined by CDR3 protein, so each entry shows the most common genes and DNA. Within this sample are 500,000 or so distinct CDR3 sequences, with 16% of them counted one time only. The top ten constitute approximately 3% of the sample. From the cysteine through the phenylalanine, the CDR3 covers 15 amino acids. CDR3 DNA only is kept here, 45 bases in frame from base 1. Deletion took 0 bases off V and 3 bases off J, with a span of 12 bases between the germline ends. The germline V gene sets CDR1 to LGHNA and CDR2 to YSLEER.

The chain uses TRBV4-3 and TRBJ2-7; D gene: possibly TRBD1, on 5 matching bases. The source was CD4+ T cells sorted from PBMCs, collected about 23 months after vaccination. The TCR was taken from a man aged 45 to 75 who received an inactivated influenza vaccine. Donor details come from another sample of the same person, matched by shared clones. At the DNA level, the sequence is TGCGCCAGCAGCCAAGATGCCCAGGGCTACTACGAGCAGTACTTC. This yields the protein CASSQDAQGYYEQYF.